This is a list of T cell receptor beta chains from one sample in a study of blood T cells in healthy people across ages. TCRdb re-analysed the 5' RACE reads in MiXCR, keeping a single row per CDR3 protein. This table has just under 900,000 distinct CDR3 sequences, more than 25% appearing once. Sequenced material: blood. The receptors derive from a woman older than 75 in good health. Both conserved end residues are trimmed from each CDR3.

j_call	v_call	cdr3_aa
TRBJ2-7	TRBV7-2	ASSFSRGPGYEQY
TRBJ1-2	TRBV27	ASSLSSRGNYGYT
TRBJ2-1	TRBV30	AKRAGGPTNEQF
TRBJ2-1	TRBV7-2	ASSTPPHNEQF
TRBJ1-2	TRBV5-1	ASSLAGTGPSRYGYT
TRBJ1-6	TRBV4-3	ASSHSLTGLKNSPLH
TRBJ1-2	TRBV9	ASSVAGTGIGYT
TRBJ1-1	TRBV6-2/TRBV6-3	ASRWTENTEAF
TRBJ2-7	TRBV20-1	SASDRSYEQY
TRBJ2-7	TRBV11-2	ASSLAGGPYEQY
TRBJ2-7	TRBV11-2	ASSATSGKYPTPYEQY
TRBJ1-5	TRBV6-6	ASSYSSRPYSNQPQH
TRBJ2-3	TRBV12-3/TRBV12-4	ASSFVGLAGGPSVDTQY
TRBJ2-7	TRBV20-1	SARPRQGLTYEQY
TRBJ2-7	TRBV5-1	ASSLGGLTYEQY
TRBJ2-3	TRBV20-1	SAETDLAGDLDTQY
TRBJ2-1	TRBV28	ASSLFRGAAYNEQF
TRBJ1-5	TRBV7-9	ASSLGAGNQPQH
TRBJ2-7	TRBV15	ATSRETARGQGENEQY
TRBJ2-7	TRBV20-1	SARDRGRTYEQY
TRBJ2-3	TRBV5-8	ASSLWESWTDTQY
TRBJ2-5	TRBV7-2	ASSRSGGALETQY
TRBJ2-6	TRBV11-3	ASSALTGGASGANVLT
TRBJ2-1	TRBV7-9	ASSLSTGYNEQF
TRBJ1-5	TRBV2	ASSRLRDSNQPQH
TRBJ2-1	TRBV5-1	ASSRGGAEYNEQF
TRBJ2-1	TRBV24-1	ATSERTGSYNEQF
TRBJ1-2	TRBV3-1	ASSQLAGGYT
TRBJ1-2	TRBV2	ASSVRGSYGYT
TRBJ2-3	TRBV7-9	ASSEQGMTDTQY
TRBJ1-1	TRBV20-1	SVPGMGNTEAF
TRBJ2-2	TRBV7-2	ASSLRTSGTKNTGELF
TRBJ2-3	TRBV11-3	ASSSTPDTQY
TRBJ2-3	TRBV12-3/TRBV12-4	ASSSPGKRGDRAQY
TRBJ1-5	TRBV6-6	ASSRNSGSGQPQH
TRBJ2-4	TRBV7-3	ASSEDRQNGIQY
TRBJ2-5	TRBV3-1	ASSQDRTGGQETQY
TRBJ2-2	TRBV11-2	ASSSPSGVPTGELF
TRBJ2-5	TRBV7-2	TSSYLGGRETQY
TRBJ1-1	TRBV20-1	SASNRDRGNTEAF
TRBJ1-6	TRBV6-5	ASSLNPGQINSPLH
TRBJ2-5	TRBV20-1	SARDPVSGGALETQY